The source of this T cell receptor beta chain is a study of cytomegalovirus exposure and HLA in healthy donors. Study-level results: The CMV antigen specificity of a few CMV-associated chains was confirmed through in vitro analysis.

Trimming removed 3 bases from V and 1 base from J, with 15 bases in between. The CDR3 length is 16 residues. Germline V lookup: CDR1 KGHSH, CDR2 LQKENI. 13 Jbeta primers and 60 Vbeta primers were used for the PCR. Sequencing used immunoSEQ multiplex PCR; TCRdb keeps in-frame clones, though not all of them. In the table there are approximately 120,000 clones, 69% of which are singletons. This clone has only a few counts. Its specificity is not known. The receptor comes from a woman in her seventies in good health and CMV-seropositive. What was sequenced was PBMCs. This sequence joins TRBV18 and TRBJ1-1; D is undetermined. The CDR3 is CASSPARAGGNTEAFF. CDR3 nucleotide sequence: TGTGCCAGCTCACCCGCGAGGGCCGGAGGGAACACTGAAGCTTTCTTT. The full variable domain, its missing parts supplied by reference TRBV18 and TRBJ1-1, is NAGVMQNPRHLVRRRGQEARLRCSPMKGHSHVYWYRQLPEEGLKFMVYLQKENIIDESGMPKERFSAEFPKEGPSILRIQQVVRGDSAAYFCASSPARAGGNTEAFFGQGTRLTVV.